These 21 T cell receptor beta chains were sequenced from one sample in a study of blood T cells in healthy people across ages. Primed by a sample-barcoded 5' primer and a J-beta primer mix, a second PCR proceeded for about 7 to 12 cycles. MiXCR, run by TCRdb on the 5' RACE reads, gives a single entry per CDR3 protein. The sample records about 380,000 distinct CDR3 sequences, more than 45% being singletons. Sequenced input: blood. The receptors come from a man in his 60s in good health.

Points on this clonotype: A much larger clone differs from this one at a single base, so this may be a read error. The CDR3 DNA follows: TGTGCCAGCAGCAACCGACGAGAGCAGTACTTC. It codes for CASSNRREQYF. V usage is TRBV11-2 and J usage is TRBJ2-7; D call uncertain. The germline V gene has CDR1 SGHAT and CDR2 FQNNGV. V gave up 5 bases and J gave up 7 bases, with 9 bases separating them. The CDR3 has 11 residues.

This clonotype was seen just once. This sequence joins TRBV6-1 and TRBJ1-6, with 9 bases fitting TRBD1. In germline, CDR1 is MNHNS, CDR2 SASEGT. The V and J ends lost 4 bases and 9 bases, in that order; junction bases with no gene match: 7. The CDR3 is 15 residues long. The CDR3 bases are TGTGCCAGCAGTGCCCTCGACAGGGGGACTTCACCCCTCCACTTT. This encodes CASSALDRGTSPLHF.

The chain carries TRBV24-1 and TRBJ2-3; D uncertain. The ends were cut back, 4 bases at V and 0 bases at J, with 7 bases in the middle. The CDR3 totals 14 residues. Germline V gives CDR1 KGHDR, CDR2 SFDVKD. The CDR3 DNA reads as TGTGCCACCAGTGAGTCCGGGAGCACAGATACGCAGTATTTT. Translated, it gives CATSESGSTDTQYF.

The chain is built from TRBV20-1 and TRBJ1-1; D gene uncertain. This CDR3 spans 11 amino acids. In germline, CDR1 is DFQATT, CDR2 SNEGSKA (reference sequence). V was shortened by 3 bases and J by 3 bases, with 5 bases between the two germline ends. The CDR3 DNA follows: TGCAGTGCTAGGGTTGACACTGAAGCTTTCTTT. Encoded protein: CSARVDTEAFF.

Note on this clonotype: Because the CDR3 is missing its conserved closing phenylalanine or tryptophan, this is likely a read error. The chain recombines TRBV12-3 or TRBV12-4 with TRBJ2-1; TRBD2 matches at 8 bases. TRBJ2-7 matches the DNA end more closely, so the J call is doubtful. This CDR3 region has 16 residues. The CDR3 spells CASRRRGGRSYNEQYL. The CDR3 coding sequence is TGTGCCAGCAGACGACGGGGGGGCCGTTCCTACAACGAGCAGTACTTA.

The V call is TRBV10-3, the J call TRBJ1-5; the D gene is possibly TRBD1 (6 bases). Per germline, CDR1 ENHRY and CDR2 SYGVKD. V was shortened by 11 bases and J by 0 bases, with 14 bases between the two germline ends. The CDR3 is 14 amino acids. CDR3 loop: CASEDSDSNQPQHF. CDR3 in DNA: TGTGCCTCGGAGGACAGTGATAGCAATCAGCCCCAGCATTTT.

The genes are TRBV20-1 and TRBJ2-1, with 7 bases that match TRBD2. Trimming took 5 bases from V and 3 from J; bases not matched to a gene: 7. CDR1 and CDR2 (germline): DFQATT, SNEGSKA (reference sequence). This CDR3 is built from 14 residues. The CDR3 region is CSAGTGGNYNEQFF. In DNA form, the CDR3 reads TGCAGTGCTGGGACGGGGGGAAACTACAATGAGCAGTTCTTC.

The sample holds a few counts of this clonotype. The rearrangement joins TRBV20-1 to TRBJ2-1, with TRBD2 matching 8 bases. V lost 6 bases to trimming and J lost 8 bases; unmatched junction nucleotides: 12. Germline V gene lookup returns CDR1 DFQATT and CDR2 SNEGSKA (reference sequence). This CDR3 comprises 14 residues. DNA for the CDR3: TGCAGTGCCGGGGGGGGGAGGGCCCTCGATGAGCAGTTCTTC. Protein: CSAGGGRALDEQFF.

The chain recombines TRBV29-1 with TRBJ2-4; TRBD1 matches at 7 bases. The DNA matches TRBJ2-7 better at its end, which makes the J call doubtful. This CDR3 has 13 residues. CDR1 is SQVTM and CDR2 is ANQGSEA in the germline V gene. The CDR3 DNA reads as TGCAGCGTATTCCGGGACAGTAGCTACGAGCAGTACTTC. This codes for CSVFRDSSYEQYF.

The V gene is TRBV4-3, the J gene TRBJ1-5; no clear D gene. This CDR3 region has 14 residues. The germline V and J ends were trimmed by 0 bases and 4 bases, with 7 bases remaining between them. Looked up from germline, CDR1 is LGHNA and CDR2 is YSLEER. This CDR3 is CASSQDGRNQPQHF. CDR3 bases: TGCGCCAGCAGCCAAGATGGAAGGAATCAGCCCCAGCATTTT.

This clonotype came up once. V gene TRBV20-1 combines with J gene TRBJ2-3; 9 nucleotides align to TRBD2. Germline V CDR1 and CDR2: DFQATT, SNEGSKA (reference sequence). V shed 0 bases and J 4 bases; nucleotides not matched to a gene: 5. The CDR3 is 15 residues long. CDR3 DNA: TGCAGTGCTAGAGATGCGGGAGGGCCGTCAGATACGCAGTATTTT. Residues: CSARDAGGPSDTQYF.

This clonotype has at least ten counts. This sequence joins TRBV12-3 or TRBV12-4 and TRBJ2-2; D is possibly TRBD1 (6 bases). Trimming cost V 7 bases and J 0 bases, with 9 bases left between them. The CDR3 length is 14 residues. CDR3 in amino acids: CASKRTANTGELFF. In DNA form, the CDR3 reads TGTGCCAGCAAGCGGACAGCGAACACCGGGGAGCTGTTTTTT.

Only a few counts were recorded for this clonotype. This chain joins TRBV18 and TRBJ2-5; D unclear. The CDR3 contains 13 residues. CDR1 and CDR2 (germline): KGHSH, LQKENI. The ends were cut back, 4 bases at V and 4 bases at J, with 10 bases in the middle. CDR3 sequence reads: CASSRPGGETQYF. In DNA, the CDR3 is TGTGCCAGCTCACGGCCAGGTGGAGAGACCCAGTACTTC.

This clonotype showed up many times. This chain uses TRBV28 with TRBJ2-7, with 10 positions matching TRBD2. Germline V gives CDR1 MDHEN, CDR2 SYDVKM. The V and J ends lost 6 bases and 4 bases, in that order; junction bases with no gene match: 6. The CDR3 length is 14 residues. The CDR3 coding sequence is TGTGCCAGCAGCTTAGCGGGGGGCTTGTACGAGCAGTACTTC. Protein sequence: CASSLAGGLYEQYF.

The rearrangement links TRBV27 to TRBJ2-5, with D possibly matching TRBD1 (6 bases). V gave up 5 bases and J gave up 2 bases, with 15 bases separating them. The CDR3 runs to 15 residues. CDR1 and CDR2 (germline): MNHEY, SMNVEV (reference sequence). The CDR3 spells CASSPQTGPQETQYF. Here the CDR3 DNA reads TGTGCCAGCAGTCCCCAGACAGGACCACAAGAGACCCAGTACTTC.

This clonotype was counted only a few times. CDR3 sequence: CASSEWRSTDTQYF. The CDR3 nucleotides are TGTGCCAGCAGTGAATGGCGAAGCACAGATACGCAGTATTTT. The chain uses TRBV2 and TRBJ2-3; D call uncertain. From germline, CDR1 is SNHLY and CDR2 FYNNEI. CDR3 length: 14 amino acids. V lost 2 bases to trimming and J lost 0 bases, with 6 bases between them. The full variable domain, rest sourced from reference TRBV2 and TRBJ2-3, is EPEVTQTPSHQVTQMGQEVILRCVPISNHLYFYWYRQILGQKVEFLVSFYNNEISEKSEIFDDQFSVERPDGSNFTLKIRSTKLEDSAMYFCASSEWRSTDTQYFGPGTRLTVL.

The chain joins TRBV5-1 to TRBJ2-2; TRBD1 is a possible D gene (5 bases). The CDR3 is made up of 15 amino acids. Trimming cost V 0 bases and J 6 bases, with 12 bases left between them. CDR1 is SGHRS, CDR2 YFSETQ, per germline. The CDR3 nucleotides are TGCGCCAGCAGCTTGGAGAGGACAAACGCCGGGGAGCTGTTTTTT. As protein: CASSLERTNAGELFF.

The V gene is TRBV5-1, the J gene TRBJ1-4; D perhaps matches TRBD1 (5 bases). The CDR3 has 18 residues. V lost 3 bases and J lost 3, with 21 bases in between. CDR1 and CDR2 (germline): SGHRS, YFSETQ. The CDR3 reads CASSSRQKTLFPNEKLFF. The CDR3 DNA reads as TGCGCCAGCAGCTCGAGACAGAAGACTCTCTTTCCTAATGAAAAACTGTTTTTT.

V usage is TRBV5-4 and J usage is TRBJ2-3; 7 positions agree with TRBD2. The CDR3 covers 16 residues. The germline gives CDR1 SGHNT, CDR2 YYREEE (reference sequence). After removal of 4 bases from V and 0 bases from J, the junction contained 8 bases not matched to a gene. The CDR3 DNA sequence: TGTGCCAGCAGCGTAAAGCGGGACTCTAGCACAGATACGCAGTATTTT. Encoded protein: CASSVKRDSSTDTQYF.

This clonotype was seen more than once but under ten times. This rearrangement joins TRBV20-1 to TRBJ1-6; 7 positions match TRBD1. Germline V gene data show CDR1 as DFQATT and CDR2 as SNEGSKA (reference sequence). V gave up 3 bases and J gave up 8 bases; unmatched junction bases: 10. CDR3 length equals 15 residues. This CDR3 is CSARDSKGAHSPLHF. CDR3 sequence (DNA): TGCAGTGCTAGGGATTCGAAGGGGGCCCATTCACCCCTCCACTTT.

This clonotype has a handful of counts. The V and J genes are TRBV29-1 and TRBJ2-3, with TRBD2 identical over 11 bases. Germline V gene lookup returns CDR1 SQVTM and CDR2 ANQGSEA. The CDR3 length is 17 residues. The ends lost 3 bases at V and 2 bases at J; junction bases unmatched: 10. As DNA, the CDR3 is TGCAGCGTTGACTATGGGGTAGCGGGAGGGCCCACAGATACGCAGTATTTT. Amino acid sequence: CSVDYGVAGGPTDTQYF.